This TCR beta chain was profiled in a study of lymphopenia after photon versus proton radiotherapy. Study results and caveats: Relative stability marked proton patients; photon patients lost diversity and naive cells. Better survival with proton therapy was suggested as possible, not demonstrated.

The CDR3 extends over 13 amino acids. Per germline, CDR1 MNHNY and CDR2 SVGAGI (reference sequence). The protocol was immunoSEQ multiplex PCR, while the TCRdb copy is restricted to in-frame clones and leaves out a portion. Counted here are approximately 30,000 clones, roughly four fifths occurring once; the ten biggest clones make up 3% to 4.5%. This clone was observed a handful of times. As yet, its antigen is unknown. A junction boundary mismatches the germline segment, possibly from a read error. Sequenced material: peripheral blood, taken from a patient treated with photon-based radiotherapy. The chain is built from TRBV6-6 and TRBJ2-1; 9 nucleotides line up with TRBD2. This receptor was taken from a woman aged 50 to 60 with pancreatic cancer. This chain's CDR3 is CGSGREGLNEQFF. CDR3 in DNA: TGCGGGTCCGGGCGGGAGGGCCTCAATGAGCAGTTCTTC.